The 17 T cell receptor beta chains in this list originate from one sample, sequenced in a study of control samples from healthy donors and cancer patients. Method: immunoSEQ multiplex PCR; TCRdb's copy keeps in-frame clones and lacks some. The profile shows tens of thousands of clones, roughly 91% of them singletons. Sequencing was performed on PBMCs. The receptor source for this set is a man aged 50-60 years with lung cancer.

The chain employs TRBV30 and TRBJ1-6; 7 bases are shared with TRBD1. From germline, CDR1 is GTSNPN and CDR2 SVGIG (reference sequence). This CDR3 contains 18 residues. V shed 0 bases, J shed 0 bases, and the junction held 8 bases outside the gene matches. This CDR3 reads CAWSVLGTDRSYNSPLHF. CDR3 DNA: TGTGCCTGGAGTGTATTAGGGACAGATCGCTCCTATAATTCACCCCTCCACTTT.

The chain joins TRBV5-6 to TRBJ1-1; D perhaps matches TRBD1 (5 bases). V lost 3 bases and J 11 bases, leaving 17 bases between the germline ends. Germline CDR1 reads SGHDT; CDR2 reads YYEEEE. The CDR3 consists of 13 residues. The CDR3 DNA follows: TGTGCCAGCAGCTCAGGGCCTACCCTGGGGGCTTTCTTT. This codes for CASSSGPTLGAFF.

This chain connects TRBV5-1 to TRBJ2-1; 13 positions agree with TRBD2. CDR3 length equals 17 residues. V gave up 5 bases and J gave up 0 bases; unmatched junction bases: 5. From germline, CDR1 is SGHRS and CDR2 YFSETQ. The CDR3 DNA sequence: TGCGCCAGCAGTAGGACTAGCGGGGGCCCCTCCTACAATGAGCAGTTCTTC. Translating gives CASSRTSGGPSYNEQFF.

The rearrangement uses TRBV7-3 and TRBJ2-1, with no clear D. Germline V lookup: CDR1 SGHTA, CDR2 FQGTGA. V gave up 0 bases and J gave up 0 bases, with 6 bases separating them. The CDR3 extends over 15 amino acids. In DNA form, the CDR3 reads TGTGCCAGCAGCTTAACCAAGAGCTCCTACAATGAGCAGTTCTTC. The encoded protein is CASSLTKSSYNEQFF.

The count of this clone is one. The chain combines TRBV24-1 with TRBJ2-5; 12 nucleotides match TRBD2. Unmatched junction bases numbered 6, after V lost 4 bases and J lost 7 bases. Germline values: CDR1 KGHDR, CDR2 SFDVKD. The CDR3 consists of 15 residues. The CDR3 DNA follows: TGTGCCACCAGTGAGCCTAGCGGGGGGGTTTGGACCCAGTACTTC. Translation gives CATSEPSGGVWTQYF.

The chain employs TRBV2 and TRBJ2-1, with 11 bases identical to TRBD2. The CDR3 contains 16 residues. Germline assignment: CDR1 SNHLY and CDR2 FYNNEI. V was pared by 6 bases and J by 6 bases, with 10 bases of the junction left unmatched. CDR3 residues: CASRISGGDDSNEQFF. CDR3 sequence (DNA): TGTGCCAGCAGGATTAGCGGGGGGGACGACAGCAATGAGCAGTTCTTC.

This sequence joins TRBV7-3 and TRBJ1-2, with 8 nucleotides matching TRBD1. Germline lookup yields CDR1 SGHTA and CDR2 FQGTGA. There are 13 residues in the CDR3. With 5 bases clipped from V and 6 bases from J, the junction kept 5 bases outside the gene matches. The CDR3 coding sequence is TGTGCCAGCAGCACCAGACAGGGGCATGGCTACACCTTC. Its translation is CASSTRQGHGYTF. Looking up the rest from reference TRBV7-3 and TRBJ1-2 gives the full variable domain: GAGVSQTPSNKVTEKGKYVELRCDPISGHTALYWYRQSLGQGPEFLIYFQGTGAADDSGLPNDRFFAVRPEGSVSTLKIQRTERGDSAVYLCASSTRQGHGYTFGSGTRLTVV.

This chain uses TRBV9 with TRBJ2-2; D uncertain. The CDR3 consists of 16 residues. V was cut by 2 bases and J by 1 base, with 12 bases left in between. Germline V gene sequence: CDR1 SGDLS, CDR2 YYNGEE. The CDR3 loop is CASSVPSRRNTGELFF. The CDR3, as DNA: TGTGCCAGCAGCGTTCCCTCGCGGAGGAACACCGGGGAGCTGTTTTTT.

The CDR3 sequence: CASSPRTGVWNNEQFF. For the CDR3, the DNA is TGCGCCAGCAGCCCCCGAACAGGGGTTTGGAACAATGAGCAGTTCTTC. The J gene is TRBJ2-1, the V gene TRBV5-1, with 7 bases aligning to TRBD1. Germline CDR1 and CDR2: SGHRS and YFSETQ. This CDR3 comprises 16 residues. J lost 5 bases, V lost 4 bases, and 12 bases had no gene match.

The gene calls are TRBV5-5 and TRBJ2-6; D may be TRBD1 (6 bases). Germline loops: CDR1 SGHKS, CDR2 YYEKEE (reference sequence). The CDR3 length is 16 residues. Between the trimmed V and J ends, which lost 2 bases and 4 bases, there was a span of 13 bases. CDR3 loop: CASSLSQGYGANVLTF. For the CDR3, the DNA is TGTGCCAGCAGCTTAAGCCAGGGGTACGGGGCCAACGTCCTGACTTTC.

This sequence joins TRBV13 and TRBJ2-3; TRBD2 is a possible D gene (7 bases). V was pared by 5 bases and J by 2 bases, with 14 bases between. Germline V gives CDR1 PRHDT, CDR2 FYEKMQ (reference sequence). The length of the CDR3 is 15 residues. The CDR3: CASSPGGSYTDTQYF. The CDR3 DNA reads TGTGCCAGCAGCCCGGGGGGCAGCTACACAGATACGCAGTATTTT. Full variable domain (outside the CDR3, taken from reference TRBV13 and TRBJ2-3): AAGVIQSPRHLIKEKRETATLKCYPIPRHDTVYWYQQGPGQDPQFLISFYEKMQSDKGSIPDRFSAQQFSDYHSELNMSSLELGDSALYFCASSPGGSYTDTQYFGPGTRLTVL.

This clone was counted once. The chain carries TRBV19 and TRBJ1-3, with a tentative D call TRBD1 (5 bases). The CDR3 is made up of 16 amino acids. V lost 3 bases to trimming and J lost 0 bases, with 12 bases between them. Germline CDR1 reads LNHDA; CDR2 reads SQIVND (reference sequence). In DNA, the CDR3 is TGTGCCAGTAGTATGACGACAGCTGACTCTGGAAACACCATATATTTT. It codes for CASSMTTADSGNTIYF.

The chain is built from TRBV3-1 (or the pseudogene TRBV3-2) and TRBJ2-2, with D possibly TRBD1 on 6 matching bases. Germline loops: CDR1 LGHDT, CDR2 YNNKEL (reference sequence). Trimming cost V 0 bases and J 7 bases, with 12 bases left between them. The CDR3 runs to 15 residues. DNA of the CDR3: TGTGCCAGCAGCCAAGATCCGGACAGAGTCGGGGAGCTGTTTTTT. This gives the protein CASSQDPDRVGELFF.

The chain links TRBV11-2 to TRBJ2-5; 10 bases are a match to TRBD2. Germline V gene sequence: CDR1 SGHAT, CDR2 FQNNGV. The length of the CDR3 is 16 residues. V shed 1 base and J 5 bases; nucleotides not matched to a gene: 7. The CDR3 bases are TGTGCCAGCAGCTTAGCCTTACTAGCGGGGTCCGAGACCCAGTACTTC. This translates into CASSLALLAGSETQYF.

The chain combines TRBV5-6 with TRBJ2-5; 10 nucleotides align to TRBD2. Trimming at V came to 4 bases and at J to 5 bases, leaving 8 bases not matched to a gene. CDR3 size: 15 residues. Germline CDR1 SGHDT, CDR2 YYEEEE. DNA of the CDR3: TGTGCCAGCAGCCCAATAGCGGGGGGCCGGGAGACCCAGTACTTC. This gives the protein CASSPIAGGRETQYF.

The chain couples TRBV6-5 to TRBJ1-5, with D tentatively TRBD1 (6 bases). V lost 6 bases and J lost 0, with 12 bases in between. Germline lookup yields CDR1 MNHEY and CDR2 SVGAGI. The CDR3 consists of 15 residues. This CDR3 is CASSQGPFSNQPQHF. The CDR3 DNA reads as TGTGCCAGCAGCCAGGGGCCCTTTAGCAATCAGCCCCAGCATTTT.

The chain employs TRBV6-5 and TRBJ2-2; D perhaps matches TRBD1 (6 bases). The germline V gene has CDR1 MNHEY and CDR2 SVGAGI. The CDR3 covers 13 residues. Trimming removed 2 bases from V and 6 bases from J, with 7 bases in between. The CDR3 spells CASSYKGAGELFF. The CDR3 DNA follows: TGTGCCAGCAGTTACAAGGGGGCCGGGGAGCTGTTTTTT.